The T cell receptor (beta chain) described here comes from a study of blood T cell repertoires in COVID-19. Study at large: The samples span acute and convalescent COVID-19 from the United States, Italy and Spain. Sample material is recorded as cDNA or gDNA derived from T cells, B-cell-depleted T cells, or PBMCs.

Comments on this clone: Other nucleotide sequences from this sample produce the same CDR3.

J was trimmed by 7 bases and V by 4 bases; bases with no gene match: 9. Germline loops: CDR1 MNHEY, CDR2 SVGEGT. The CDR3 has 14 amino acids. Methods used by the authors: Researchers report that nucleated cell counts were estimated from reference gene primer amplification. The data were produced by immunoSEQ multiplex PCR, yet TCRdb's version contains in-frame clones alone and is incomplete. The V and J calls and clone size are taken from that table; D and trimming were inferred from the DNA. The top ten hold around 13% of the sample, which has about 100,000 clones, roughly 84% seen once. The chain carries TRBV6-2 or TRBV6-3 and TRBJ1-2; 7 bases are shared with TRBD1. This clonotype was sampled from a human donor in a cohort sampled during active COVID-19. The sample taken for sequencing was peripheral blood. CDR3 DNA sequence: TGTGCCAGCAGTTCGCCAAGACAGGGATTTGGCTACACCTTC. Translating gives CASSSPRQGFGYTF.